Below are 23 T cell receptor beta chains sequenced from a single sample in a study of shared clonotypes between healthy human individuals. Some clones are missing from TCRdb's copy, which holds only in-frame ones; the method was immunoSEQ multiplex PCR. The data show over 1.5 million clones, 95% to 99% seen once. Sequencing was carried out using naive CD4+ T cells sorted from blood. This sample's subset: CD45RA+ positively selected. The origin of the receptors is a man aged 30-40 years in good health.

The chain employs TRBV6-5 and TRBJ1-3; the D gene is possibly TRBD1 (5 bases). With 5 bases removed from V and 3 bases from J, the gap between germline ends came to 11 bases. The CDR3 runs 14 residues. Germline V lookup: CDR1 MNHEY, CDR2 SVGAGI. In nucleotides, the CDR3 is TGTGCCAGCAGTCGGGGGGGTATTGGAAACACCATATATTTT. It is translated as CASSRGGIGNTIYF.

The chain combines TRBV11-3 with TRBJ2-5, with D perhaps TRBD2 (5 bases). This CDR3 is built from 14 residues. CDR1 is SGHNT and CDR2 is YENEEA in the germline V gene. V lost 1 base and J lost 1, with 7 bases in between. CDR3 sequence reads: CASSLAGSQETQYF. Written as DNA, the CDR3 is TGTGCCAGCAGCTTAGCGGGAAGCCAAGAGACCCAGTACTTC.

This rearrangement joins TRBV9 to TRBJ2-3, with 8 bases aligning to TRBD2. J lost 6 bases, V lost 6 bases, and 12 bases had no gene match. Germline V gene sequence: CDR1 SGDLS, CDR2 YYNGEE. This CDR3 comprises 15 residues. The CDR3 coding sequence is TGTGCCAGCACTCAGACCCGCTCGGGAGGGGATACGCAGTATTTT. As protein: CASTQTRSGGDTQYF.

This clone was detected once. The V and J genes are TRBV2 and TRBJ1-5, with D maybe TRBD1 (5 bases). This CDR3 has 15 residues. Germline lookup yields CDR1 SNHLY and CDR2 FYNNEI. Trimming shortened V by 4 bases and J by 4 bases, and 14 bases separated the two germline ends. The CDR3 nucleotides read TGTGCCAGCAGTGGCCGCCGGACACTTAATCAGCCCCAGCATTTT. This encodes CASSGRRTLNQPQHF.

A few counts support this clone. The genes are TRBV7-3 and TRBJ1-4; possible D gene TRBD1, 6 bases. The CDR3 runs to 13 residues. Germline V gives CDR1 SGHTA, CDR2 FQGTGA. Trimming shortened V by 2 bases and J by 13 bases, and 14 bases separated the two germline ends. CDR3 in amino acids: CASSLAKGGLLFF. The CDR3 region has the DNA TGTGCCAGCAGCTTAGCAAAAGGGGGACTACTGTTTTTT.

This clone came up once. This chain joins TRBV6-5 and TRBJ2-1, with TRBD1 matching 10 bases. Unmatched junction bases numbered 9, after V lost 6 bases and J lost 7 bases. The CDR3 is 15 amino acids. Germline V gene data show CDR1 as MNHEY and CDR2 as SVGAGI. The CDR3, as DNA: TGTGCCAGCAGCTCAGGACAGGGGGGGCGAAATGAGCAGTTCTTC. Residues: CASSSGQGGRNEQFF.

The chain is built from TRBV6-5 and TRBJ2-1, with a possible D match to TRBD2 (5 bases). V lost 2 bases and J 8 bases, leaving 10 bases between the germline ends. Germline V lookup: CDR1 MNHEY, CDR2 SVGAGI. CDR3 length equals 13 residues. As DNA, the CDR3 is TGTGCCAGCAGTTACCGGCCGGACTATGAGCAGTTCTTC. This translates into CASSYRPDYEQFF.

This chain links TRBV28 with TRBJ2-5, with TRBD2 as a possible D gene (5 bases). The CDR3 extends over 17 amino acids. The V gene lost 5 bases and the J gene lost 1 base, with 20 bases spanning the gap. In germline, CDR1 is MDHEN, CDR2 SYDVKM. Here the CDR3 reads CASSLMGRRRGQETQYF. The CDR3 nucleotides read TGTGCCAGCAGTCTCATGGGCAGGAGACGGGGCCAAGAGACCCAGTACTTC.

The chain is built from TRBV2 and TRBJ2-2; TRBD1 agrees at 9 bases. CDR1 and CDR2 from the germline V gene are SNHLY and FYNNEI. This CDR3 comprises 16 residues. V was clipped by 2 bases and J by 5 bases; unmatched bases: 6. The CDR3 nucleotides read TGTGCCAGCAGTGAACGGGGACAGGGTGGTACCGGGGAGCTGTTTTTT. This codes for CASSERGQGGTGELFF. The full variable domain, its missing parts supplied by reference TRBV2 and TRBJ2-2, is EPEVTQTPSHQVTQMGQEVILRCVPISNHLYFYWYRQILGQKVEFLVSFYNNEISEKSEIFDDQFSVERPDGSNFTLKIRSTKLEDSAMYFCASSERGQGGTGELFFGEGSRLTVL.

The rearrangement uses TRBV4-1 and TRBJ2-1; 7 nucleotides agree with TRBD2. The CDR3 runs 16 residues. The germline CDR1 and CDR2 sequences are MGHRA and YSYEKL. V was pared by 0 bases and J by 4 bases, with 6 bases of the junction left unmatched. The CDR3 reads CASSQDGAGAYNEQFF. The DNA for the CDR3 is TGCGCCAGCAGCCAAGATGGGGCGGGAGCGTACAATGAGCAGTTCTTC.

The sample holds one count of this clone. This chain links TRBV30 with TRBJ2-1; 7 bases are a match to TRBD2. V lost 5 bases, J lost 6 bases, and 13 bases stayed unmatched. This CDR3 has 15 residues. The germline V gene encodes CDR1 GTSNPN and CDR2 SVGIG (reference sequence). CDR3 coding DNA: TGTGCCTGGGATAATCTAGCGGATCGATTCAATGAGCAGTTCTTC. Amino acid sequence: CAWDNLADRFNEQFF. The full variable domain, in which reference TRBV30 and TRBJ2-1 provide the parts outside the CDR3, is SQTIHQWPATLVQPVGSPLSLECTVEGTSNPNLYWYRQAAGRGLQLLFYSVGIGQISSEVPQNLSASRPQDRQFILSSKKLLLSDSGFYLCAWDNLADRFNEQFFGPGTRLTVL.

This chain joins TRBV5-1 and TRBJ2-1; perhaps TRBD2 as D (6 bases). The CDR3 runs 14 residues. V was trimmed by 4 bases and J by 5 bases, leaving 13 bases between them. The germline V gene encodes CDR1 SGHRS and CDR2 YFSETQ. Written as DNA, the CDR3 is TGCGCCAGCAGCCCGGGACTCTCGCACAATGAGCAGTTCTTC. Residues: CASSPGLSHNEQFF.

The chain employs TRBV7-9 and TRBJ2-7; D not resolved. Germline V gene sequence: CDR1 SEHNR, CDR2 FQNEAQ (reference sequence). There are 16 residues in the CDR3. The V end was cut by 0 bases, the J end by 0 bases, with 12 bases between. CDR3 DNA sequence: TGTGCCAGCAGCTTAGCGCCGCTAGTCCGCTCCTACGAGCAGTACTTC. The encoded protein is CASSLAPLVRSYEQYF.

For the CDR3, the DNA is TGTGCCATCAGTGAATTGCGGGCCACCTACAATGAGCAGTTCTTC. It is translated as CAISELRATYNEQFF. This chain connects TRBV10-3 to TRBJ2-1; a possible D gene is TRBD2 (5 bases). Between the trimmed V and J ends, which lost 3 bases and 2 bases, there was a span of 11 bases. CDR1 and CDR2 from the germline V gene are ENHRY and SYGVKD. The CDR3 runs to 15 residues.

The V call is TRBV28, the J call TRBJ2-7; 7 bases are shared with TRBD1. This CDR3 has 15 residues. The germline V gene has CDR1 MDHEN and CDR2 SYDVKM. Trimming at V came to 3 bases and at J to 3 bases, leaving 8 bases not matched to a gene. CDR3 sequence reads: CASSFYDRALYEQYF. Here the CDR3 DNA reads TGTGCCAGCAGTTTTTATGACAGGGCACTCTACGAGCAGTACTTC.

A note on this clone: Other DNA sequences of this sample code for an identical CDR3. J is TRBJ2-3 and V is TRBV18; no definite D call. CDR3 length: 14 amino acids. With 1 base removed from V and 0 bases from J, the gap between germline ends came to 5 bases. Germline V gene lookup returns CDR1 KGHSH and CDR2 LQKENI. The chain's CDR3 is CASSPRGSTDTQYF. CDR3 DNA sequence: TGTGCCAGCTCACCACGTGGTAGCACAGATACGCAGTATTTT.

The genes are TRBV11-2 and TRBJ2-2; a weak D match, TRBD2 (6 bases). Germline CDR1 reads SGHAT; CDR2 reads FQNNGV. The CDR3 totals 12 residues. With 7 bases removed from V and 4 bases from J, the gap between germline ends came to 7 bases. The CDR3 loop is CASIGGTGELFF. CDR3 in DNA: TGTGCCAGCATCGGGGGCACCGGGGAGCTGTTTTTT.

As to this clone: Other DNA sequences in this sample translate to the same CDR3. The chain uses TRBV4-1 and TRBJ2-1; no firm D call. The V end was cut by 1 base, the J end by 7 bases, with 5 bases between. The CDR3 covers 12 residues. CDR1 is MGHRA, CDR2 YSYEKL, per germline. CDR3 in amino acids: CASSQVRNEQFF. As DNA, the CDR3 is TGCGCCAGCAGCCAAGTTAGAAATGAGCAGTTCTTC.

The chain carries TRBV19 and TRBJ1-5; D unclear. Between the trimmed V and J ends, which lost 0 bases and 7 bases, there was a span of 10 bases. The CDR3 covers 14 residues. Germline V CDR1 and CDR2: LNHDA, SQIVND (reference sequence). The CDR3 reads CASSIDQPGQPQHF. The CDR3 DNA reads as TGTGCCAGTAGTATAGATCAGCCGGGGCAGCCCCAGCATTTT. The complete variable domain, with remaining parts taken from reference TRBV19 and TRBJ1-5, reads DGGITQSPKYLFRKEGQNVTLSCEQNLNHDAMYWYRQDPGQGLRLIYYSQIVNDFQKGDIAEGYSVSREKKESFPLTVTSAQKNPTAFYLCASSIDQPGQPQHFGDGTRLSIL.

This clone was counted once. J is TRBJ1-2 and V is TRBV28; the D gene is possibly TRBD1 (6 bases). This CDR3 comprises 22 residues. Germline CDR1 reads MDHEN; CDR2 reads SYDVKM. V was clipped by 2 bases and J by 5 bases, with 36 bases between them. Here the CDR3 reads CASSLRPFGYFGGGSILYGYTF. Written as DNA, the CDR3 is TGTGCCAGCAGTTTACGGCCCTTCGGTTACTTTGGGGGGGGCTCAATTTTGTATGGCTACACCTTC.

CDR3 protein: CASRPGTGNIQYF. CDR3 sequence (DNA): TGCGCCAGCCGCCCCGGGACAGGGAACATTCAGTACTTC. V and J are TRBV5-1 and TRBJ2-4, with 9 nucleotides matching TRBD1. J was trimmed by 7 bases and V by 7 bases; bases with no gene match: 6. From germline, CDR1 is SGHRS and CDR2 YFSETQ. This CDR3 region has 13 residues.

The J gene is TRBJ1-1, the V gene TRBV6-5; 7 positions agree with TRBD1. Unmatched junction bases numbered 5, after V lost 7 bases and J lost 0 bases. The CDR3 covers 14 residues. CDR1 MNHEY and CDR2 SVGAGI come from the germline V gene. In DNA form, the CDR3 reads TGTGCCAGCAACCAAGACAGGGTGAACACTGAAGCTTTCTTT. It codes for CASNQDRVNTEAFF.

The V and J genes are TRBV11-2 and TRBJ1-1; possibly TRBD1 for D (5 bases). Trimming took 0 bases from V and 2 from J, leaving 10 bases between them. This CDR3 has 15 residues. CDR1 is SGHAT and CDR2 is FQNNGV in the germline V gene. The CDR3 loop reads CASSLETGVNTEAFF. The CDR3 nucleotides read TGTGCCAGCAGCTTAGAGACGGGGGTTAACACTGAAGCTTTCTTT. Based on the CDR3 plus reference TRBV11-2 and TRBJ1-1, the full variable domain is EAGVAQSPRYKIIEKRQSVAFWCNPISGHATLYWYQQILGQGPKLLIQFQNNGVVDDSQLPKDRFSAERLKGVDSTLKIQPAKLEDSAVYLCASSLETGVNTEAFFGQGTRLTVV.